Below, 28 T cell receptor beta chains from the same sample are listed, as sequenced in a study of OX40 agonist ivuxolimab in advanced cancers. Sequencing used immunoSEQ multiplex PCR; TCRdb keeps in-frame clones, though not all of them. The sample shows more than 25,000 clones, 75% to 90% of them seen only once. Sequenced material: CD4+ or CD8+ T cells sorted from blood, taken in a trial of the OX40 agonist ivuxolimab. Receptors originate from an adult with an advanced solid tumor such as melanoma, head and neck, liver or kidney cancer.

By proportion, this clone is large. The rearrangement links TRBV4-3 to TRBJ2-5; 9 bases are shared with TRBD2. This CDR3 comprises 15 residues. The ends lost 0 bases at V and 1 base at J; junction bases unmatched: 0. Looked up from germline, CDR1 is LGHNA and CDR2 is YSLEER. CDR3 bases: TGCGCCAGCAGCCAAGAGCGGGGGGGCCAAGAGACCCAGTACTTC. It yields the protein CASSQERGGQETQYF.

This chain uses TRBV19 with TRBJ2-2, with 13 bases aligning to TRBD2. J lost 1 base, V lost 3 bases, and 5 bases had no gene match. Per germline, CDR1 LNHDA and CDR2 SQIVND (reference sequence). The length of the CDR3 is 18 residues. CDR3 amino acids: CASSIVLAGGENTGELFF. CDR3 DNA: TGTGCCAGTAGTATCGTACTAGCGGGAGGGGAGAACACCGGGGAGCTGTTTTTT.

The chain carries TRBV27 and TRBJ2-7; either TRBD1 or TRBD2 may fit D (5 bases each). V lost 5 bases and J lost 2, with 10 bases in between. There are 13 residues in the CDR3. CDR1 and CDR2 (germline): MNHEY, SMNVEV (reference sequence). The CDR3, as DNA: TGTGCCAGCAGTGGGGACGGAGCCTACGAGCAGTACTTC. It codes for CASSGDGAYEQYF.

The chain links TRBV7-9 to TRBJ1-2; maybe TRBD1 (5 bases). Per germline, CDR1 SEHNR and CDR2 FQNEAQ (reference sequence). Trimming removed 5 bases from V and 4 bases from J, with 14 bases in between. This CDR3 is built from 14 residues. The CDR3: CASSLEGNLYGYTF. The CDR3 DNA follows: TGTGCCAGCAGCCTTGAGGGGAACCTCTATGGCTACACCTTC.

The J gene is TRBJ2-2, the V gene TRBV5-6; D gene ambiguous. The CDR3 length is 13 residues. From germline, CDR1 is SGHDT and CDR2 YYEEEE. V gave up 0 bases and J gave up 4 bases, with 4 bases separating them. CDR3 protein: CASSLEGTGELFF. The CDR3 DNA follows: TGTGCCAGCAGCTTGGAGGGCACCGGGGAGCTGTTTTTT.

The rearrangement links TRBV6-5 to TRBJ2-7, with 8 bases that match TRBD1. J gave up 2 bases and V 7 bases, and 7 bases lay outside the gene matches. Germline CDR1 reads MNHEY; CDR2 reads SVGAGI. There are 14 residues in the CDR3. In nucleotides, the CDR3 is TGTGCCAGCACCCCCGGACAGGGAGCCTACGAGCAGTACTTC. As protein: CASTPGQGAYEQYF.

The J gene is TRBJ1-5, the V gene TRBV9, with D possibly TRBD1 on 5 matching bases. V was pared by 3 bases and J by 4 bases, with 14 bases between. This CDR3 has 15 amino acids. Germline lookup yields CDR1 SGDLS and CDR2 YYNGEE. The chain's CDR3 is CASSAGGGFNQPQHF. In DNA, the CDR3 is TGTGCCAGCAGCGCGGGGGGAGGGTTTAATCAGCCCCAGCATTTT.

This clone is medium-sized within its sample. This sequence joins TRBV28 and TRBJ1-2, with 8 bases lining up with TRBD1. The CDR3 consists of 15 residues. The germline V gene encodes CDR1 MDHEN and CDR2 SYDVKM. After removal of 6 bases from V and 2 bases from J, the junction contained 8 bases not matched to a gene. CDR3 in amino acids: CASRERTGTNYGYTF. The CDR3 DNA reads as TGTGCCAGCAGGGAAAGGACAGGGACGAACTATGGCTACACCTTC.

The V call is TRBV15, the J call TRBJ2-5, with D maybe TRBD2 (5 bases). Matching the DNA end better, TRBJ2-7 makes the J call doubtful. Germline loops: CDR1 LNHNV, CDR2 YYDKDF (reference sequence). The CDR3 runs 15 residues. Here the CDR3 reads CATSRGLRDGNEQYF. As DNA, the CDR3 is TGTGCCACCAGCAGAGGTCTCCGAGACGGGAACGAGCAGTACTTC.

The rearrangement uses TRBV7-3 and TRBJ2-7; D tentatively fits TRBD1 or TRBD2 (6 bases each). The ends were cut back, 2 bases at V and 3 bases at J, with 29 bases in the middle. There are 20 residues in the CDR3. Germline assignment: CDR1 SGHTA and CDR2 FQGTGA. The CDR3 here is CASSLRPRMGARDSFYEQYF. In nucleotides, the CDR3 is TGTGCCAGCAGCTTACGGCCGAGGATGGGGGCCCGGGACTCCTTCTACGAGCAGTACTTC.

This chain joins TRBV27 and TRBJ1-2, with D uncertain. With 3 bases removed from V and 8 bases from J, the gap between germline ends came to 1 base. In germline, CDR1 is MNHEY, CDR2 SMNVEV (reference sequence). The CDR3 is 9 residues long. The CDR3 DNA is TGTGCCAGCAGTTTGGGCTACACCTTC. Protein sequence: CASSLGYTF.

In this sample, this clone is medium-sized. The V gene is TRBV6-1, the J gene TRBJ2-3; TRBD2 aligns across 11 bases. The V segment lost 3 bases and the J segment 2 bases; nucleotides outside the gene matches: 1. This CDR3 spans 15 amino acids. Germline V gives CDR1 MNHNS, CDR2 SASEGT. The CDR3 reads CASSETSGATDTQYF. Written as DNA, the CDR3 is TGTGCCAGCAGTGAGACTAGCGGGGCCACAGATACGCAGTATTTT.

The chain couples TRBV19 to TRBJ2-5; no definite D call. Trimming took 3 bases from V and 3 from J, leaving 8 bases between them. The CDR3 length is 13 residues. Per germline, CDR1 LNHDA and CDR2 SQIVND (reference sequence). CDR3 sequence reads: CASSIGLEETQYF. The CDR3, as DNA: TGTGCCAGTAGTATTGGGCTAGAAGAGACCCAGTACTTC.

For the CDR3, the DNA is TGTGCCAGTAGTATCAGAAGCTCTGGGGCCAACGTCCTGACTTTC. Protein: CASSIRSSGANVLTF. This chain connects TRBV19 to TRBJ2-6; D remains ambiguous. Per germline, CDR1 LNHDA and CDR2 SQIVND (reference sequence). The CDR3 totals 15 residues. V dropped 3 bases and J dropped 0 bases, with 6 bases sitting between them.

The chain joins TRBV15 to TRBJ1-1; 7 bases line up with TRBD1. The CDR3 spans 16 residues. Germline CDR1 LNHNV, CDR2 YYDKDF (reference sequence). Trimming at V came to 6 bases and at J to 3 bases, leaving 13 bases not matched to a gene. The CDR3 nucleotides are TGTGCCACCAGTACAGGGGACCTAAAGCAGGACACTGAAGCTTTCTTT. Residues: CATSTGDLKQDTEAFF.

This rearrangement joins TRBV7-9 to TRBJ1-5, with 10 bases that match TRBD1. J was trimmed by 0 bases and V by 4 bases; bases with no gene match: 6. The CDR3 consists of 17 residues. Germline V gene sequence: CDR1 SEHNR, CDR2 FQNEAQ (reference sequence). The CDR3 coding sequence is TGTGCCAGCAGCTCGGACAGGGGGACCTATAGCAATCAGCCCCAGCATTTT. This translates into CASSSDRGTYSNQPQHF. Looking up the rest from reference TRBV7-9 and TRBJ1-5 gives the full variable domain: DTGVSQNPRHKITKRGQNVTFRCDPISEHNRLYWYRQTLGQGPEFLTYFQNEAQLEKSRLLSDRFSAERPKGSFSTLEIQRTEQGDSAMYLCASSSDRGTYSNQPQHFGDGTRLSIL.

V and J are TRBV13 and TRBJ1-2; D is perhaps TRBD1 (6 bases). The V end lost 3 bases, the J end lost 2 bases, and 19 bases lay between the germline ends. There are 17 residues in the CDR3. Germline lookup yields CDR1 PRHDT and CDR2 FYEKMQ (reference sequence). The CDR3 bases are TGTGCCAGCAGCTTCTTTAGGAGGGGTGGGGGCAACTATGGCTACACCTTC. Amino acids: CASSFFRRGGGNYGYTF. The whole variable domain, filled in from reference TRBV13 and TRBJ1-2, reads AAGVIQSPRHLIKEKRETATLKCYPIPRHDTVYWYQQGPGQDPQFLISFYEKMQSDKGSIPDRFSAQQFSDYHSELNMSSLELGDSALYFCASSFFRRGGGNYGYTFGSGTRLTVV.

The chain links TRBV9 to TRBJ2-1; either TRBD1 or TRBD2 may supply D (6 bases each). Trimming left V 0 bases short and J 6 bases short, with 10 bases between. This CDR3 region has 14 residues. From germline, CDR1 is SGDLS and CDR2 YYNGEE. CDR3 residues: CASSVGGAVNEQFF. CDR3 sequence (DNA): TGTGCCAGCAGCGTAGGGGGGGCGGTCAATGAGCAGTTCTTC.

The V and J genes are TRBV11-2 and TRBJ2-5; D tentatively fits TRBD1 or TRBD2 (6 bases each). The CDR3 extends over 16 amino acids. The germline CDR1 and CDR2 sequences are SGHAT and FQNNGV. V was cut by 8 bases and J by 1 base, with 20 bases left in between. The DNA of the CDR3 is TGTGCCAGCTCACCTCGGGGGCAGGCCCCCCAAGAGACCCAGTACTTC. This codes for CASSPRGQAPQETQYF. Filled out from reference TRBV11-2 and TRBJ2-5, the complete variable domain reads EAGVAQSPRYKIIEKRQSVAFWCNPISGHATLYWYQQILGQGPKLLIQFQNNGVVDDSQLPKDRFSAERLKGVDSTLKIQPAKLEDSAVYLCASSPRGQAPQETQYFGPGTRLLVL.

The rearrangement links TRBV28 to TRBJ2-2; 7 bases align to TRBD1. Germline V gives CDR1 MDHEN, CDR2 SYDVKM. The CDR3 runs 15 residues. J gave up 5 bases and V 3 bases, and 6 bases lay outside the gene matches. Here the CDR3 reads CASSLETGVTGELFF. The CDR3, as DNA: TGTGCCAGCAGTTTGGAAACAGGGGTAACCGGGGAGCTGTTTTTT.

The chain uses TRBV5-1 and TRBJ2-1; 7 positions match TRBD2. The V gene's germline CDR1 is SGHRS and CDR2 YFSETQ. After removal of 4 bases from V and 8 bases from J, the junction contained 15 bases not matched to a gene. The CDR3 contains 16 residues. The CDR3 spells CASSLLAALGGDEQFF. In DNA form, the CDR3 reads TGCGCCAGCAGCCTCCTAGCGGCCCTTGGGGGAGATGAGCAGTTCTTC.

The chain uses TRBV19 and TRBJ1-2; D possibly corresponds to TRBD1 (6 bases). Germline V CDR1 and CDR2: LNHDA, SQIVND (reference sequence). CDR3 length: 12 amino acids. The ends were cut back, 5 bases at V and 8 bases at J, with 12 bases in the middle. The CDR3 DNA is TGTGCCAGTAGTCCAGGGGTGAGCGGCTACACCTTC. Translated, it gives CASSPGVSGYTF.

CDR3 sequence: CASSQGGGQGETPLHF. In DNA form, the CDR3 reads TGCGCCAGCAGCCAAGGGGGCGGACAGGGAGAGACACCCCTCCACTTT. This chain links TRBV4-3 with TRBJ1-6, with 8 positions matching TRBD1. The CDR3 runs to 16 residues. The J segment lost 11 bases and the V segment lost 1 base, leaving 10 bases of the junction unmatched. Looked up from germline, CDR1 is LGHNA and CDR2 is YSLEER.

The J gene is TRBJ1-1, the V gene TRBV7-9; D unclear. CDR1 SEHNR and CDR2 FQNEAQ come from the germline V gene (reference sequence). The CDR3 has 13 amino acids. Trimming pared 5 bases from V and 4 bases from J, leaving 11 bases between. Written as DNA, the CDR3 is TGTGCCAGCAGCGCCCCGTGGGGCACTGAAGCTTTCTTT. Protein: CASSAPWGTEAFF.

This chain uses TRBV29-1 with TRBJ1-3; D remains ambiguous. The CDR3 consists of 14 residues. V was pared by 6 bases and J by 3 bases, with 15 bases between. The germline gives CDR1 SQVTM, CDR2 ANQGSEA. DNA of the CDR3: TGCAGCGTCCCTCAGGAGGGCAGTGGAAACACCATATATTTT. As protein: CSVPQEGSGNTIYF. Looking up the rest from reference TRBV29-1 and TRBJ1-3 gives the full variable domain: SAVISQKPSRDICQRGTSLTIQCQVDSQVTMMFWYRQQPGQSLTLIATANQGSEATYESGFVIDKFPISRPNLTFSTLTVSNMSPEDSSIYLCSVPQEGSGNTIYFGEGSWLTVV.

This sequence joins TRBV13 and TRBJ2-2; no reliable D call. The CDR3 consists of 13 residues. Trimming took off 5 bases at V and 6 bases at J, with 10 bases between the two ends. The V gene's germline CDR1 is PRHDT and CDR2 FYEKMQ (reference sequence). CDR3 sequence: CASSPRPAGELFF. The CDR3 coding sequence is TGTGCCAGCAGCCCTCGACCCGCCGGGGAGCTGTTTTTT.

The V call is TRBV30, the J call TRBJ2-7; tentatively, D is TRBD2 (6 bases). Trimming removed 4 bases from V and 4 bases from J, with 17 bases in between. The CDR3 covers 14 residues. In germline, CDR1 is GTSNPN, CDR2 SVGIG (reference sequence). The CDR3: CAWKVTGVGYEQYF. CDR3 nucleotide sequence: TGTGCCTGGAAGGTTACGGGGGTGGGATACGAGCAGTACTTC.

This chain uses TRBV4-2 with TRBJ2-2; 11 bases agree with TRBD2. This CDR3 has 17 amino acids. Trimming cost V 0 bases and J 5 bases; bases outside gene matches: 5. Germline V gene data show CDR1 as LGHNA and CDR2 as YNFKEQ. DNA for the CDR3: TGTGCCAGCAGCCAAGACTCAACTAGCGGGAGTACCGGGGAGCTGTTTTTT. Translation gives CASSQDSTSGSTGELFF.